This T cell receptor (beta chain) was found in a study of blood T cell repertoires in COVID-19. Looking at the study overall: The study drew acute and convalescent COVID-19 samples from the United States, Italy and Spain. Sample material is recorded as cDNA or gDNA derived from T cells, B-cell-depleted T cells, or PBMCs.

The germline CDR1 and CDR2 sequences are LGHDT and YNNKEL (reference sequence). This CDR3 comprises 11 residues. Trimming took off 6 bases at V and 4 bases at J, with 6 bases between the two ends. Original methodology: Reference gene primer amplification gave estimated nucleated cell counts. Assay: immunoSEQ multiplex PCR; the TCRdb copy retains only in-frame clones and omits some. That table furnishes V, J and clone size, whereas the DNA furnished D and trimming. This table has approximately 110,000 clones, roughly 80% appearing once. Sequenced material: peripheral blood. The TCR comes from a woman in her 40s with acute or convalescent COVID-19. The chain has TRBV3-1 (or the pseudogene TRBV3-2) and TRBJ1-1; tentative D call: TRBD1 (5 bases). The CDR3 region is CASSRGTEAFF. The CDR3 nucleotides read TGTGCCAGCAGTAGGGGCACTGAAGCTTTCTTT.